This T cell receptor (beta chain) was recorded in a study of blood T cell repertoires in COVID-19. The wider study: The samples span acute and convalescent COVID-19 from the United States, Italy and Spain. The analysed material was cDNA or gDNA that came from T cells, B-cell-depleted T cells, or PBMCs.

There are 16 residues in the CDR3. Deletions cut 3 bases from V and 0 bases from J, with 11 bases between. Germline CDR1 and CDR2: KGHSH and LQKENI. Source study methods: Quantification of nucleated cells was approximated via reference gene primer amplification. Profiling relied on immunoSEQ multiplex PCR, and the TCRdb table lists in-frame clones only, not all of them. V, J and clone size reflect that table, while D and trimming were determined from the DNA. This sample has tens of thousands of clones, with about nine tenths found just once. Sequencing was carried out using peripheral blood. V is TRBV18 and J is TRBJ2-2; tentatively, D is TRBD1 (5 bases). The sequence was obtained from a man older than 75 with acute or convalescent COVID-19. As DNA, the CDR3 is TGTGCCAGCTCACCCCAGGGAACCGCGAACACCGGGGAGCTGTTTTTT. Translating it yields CASSPQGTANTGELFF.